This is a list of T cell receptor beta chains from one sample in a study of shared clonotypes between healthy human individuals. Data came from immunoSEQ multiplex PCR; TCRdb stores just in-frame clones and leaves some out. The top ten clones hold roughly 0.9% of a sample with around 1.1 million clones, approximately 80% of them seen once. Sequencing used memory CD4+ T cells from PBMCs. Every receptor here comes from a man aged 18 to 29 in good health. Some clones in this sample may be carry-over from other donors' samples. CDR3s include the opening cysteine and the closing phenylalanine or tryptophan. The order of the fields is J gene, clone size, V gene, CDR3 protein. Clone size, where shown, is once, few, many, or a class for clones that have expanded.

j_call: TRBJ1-2; clone_size: NA; v_call: TRBV5-4; cdr3_aa: CASSWGTGDPLGYGYTF
j_call: TRBJ2-1; clone_size: NA; v_call: TRBV7-3; cdr3_aa: CASSPRVLSSYNEQFF
j_call: TRBJ1-2; clone_size: once; v_call: TRBV19; cdr3_aa: CASSSTGGGYGYTF
j_call: TRBJ2-7; clone_size: once; v_call: TRBV7-9; cdr3_aa: CASSFRAGGPYEQYF
j_call: TRBJ1-5; clone_size: NA; v_call: TRBV7-3; cdr3_aa: CASSNSGEPQHF
j_call: TRBJ2-7; clone_size: NA; v_call: TRBV29-1; cdr3_aa: CSAYREPYEQYF
j_call: TRBJ1-5; clone_size: NA; v_call: TRBV7-9; cdr3_aa: CASSLSKGIDNQPQHF
j_call: TRBJ2-7; clone_size: NA; v_call: TRBV20-1; cdr3_aa: CSAPGSDEQYF
j_call: TRBJ2-3; clone_size: NA; v_call: TRBV10-3; cdr3_aa: CAISQGRVGDTQYF
j_call: TRBJ1-1; clone_size: NA; v_call: TRBV29-1; cdr3_aa: CSVAGEYWSTEAFF
j_call: TRBJ2-1; clone_size: NA; v_call: TRBV14; cdr3_aa: CASSRGGRFNEQFF
j_call: TRBJ2-2; clone_size: NA; v_call: TRBV10-3; cdr3_aa: CAISEVGLAGGIGELFF
j_call: TRBJ2-3; clone_size: NA; v_call: TRBV7-3; cdr3_aa: CASSPWASTDTQYF
j_call: TRBJ1-2; clone_size: NA; v_call: TRBV6-1; cdr3_aa: CASSEVSGVRDYGYTF
j_call: TRBJ2-4; clone_size: NA; v_call: TRBV28; cdr3_aa: CASRTLGAVIQYF
j_call: TRBJ2-3; clone_size: once; v_call: TRBV6-1; cdr3_aa: CASSAPGAETDTQYF
j_call: TRBJ1-1; clone_size: NA; v_call: TRBV4-1; cdr3_aa: CASSQDPAPGGTEAFF
j_call: TRBJ2-5; clone_size: few; v_call: TRBV11-1; cdr3_aa: CASSFGAGDQETQYF
j_call: TRBJ2-3; clone_size: NA; v_call: TRBV18; cdr3_aa: CASSPRRGPSDTQYF
j_call: TRBJ2-3; clone_size: NA; v_call: TRBV5-1; cdr3_aa: CASSGLAGQGDTQYF
j_call: TRBJ1-2; clone_size: NA; v_call: TRBV2; cdr3_aa: CASRPGQGVYGYTF
j_call: TRBJ2-5; clone_size: NA; v_call: TRBV12-5; cdr3_aa: CASGTGTEQETQYF